This T cell receptor beta chain was observed in a study of cytomegalovirus exposure and HLA in healthy donors. The study, taken as a whole, reports: Across all donors, roughly uniform sequencing depth was an assumption of the presence/absence analyses.

V lost 3 bases to trimming and J lost 2 bases; unmatched junction nucleotides: 13. The CDR3 has 17 residues. Germline-derived CDR1 and CDR2 are SGHNT and YENEEA. PCR primers comprised 60 Vbeta and 13 Jbeta primers. Some clones are missing from TCRdb's copy, which holds only in-frame ones; the method was immunoSEQ multiplex PCR. The sample carries under 200,000 clones, 70% to 80% recorded once. Notes on this clone: Its antigen is unknown.

Healthy bone marrow donors made up the donors. The sequencing sample was made of PBMCs. This sequence joins TRBV11-3 and TRBJ2-7, with 7 bases matching TRBD2. The clonotype originates from a middle-aged woman in good health and CMV-seronegative. The CDR3 spells CASSFGGIGKGPYEQYF. CDR3 nucleotide sequence: TGTGCCAGCAGCTTCGGGGGGATTGGAAAGGGCCCCTACGAGCAGTACTTC.